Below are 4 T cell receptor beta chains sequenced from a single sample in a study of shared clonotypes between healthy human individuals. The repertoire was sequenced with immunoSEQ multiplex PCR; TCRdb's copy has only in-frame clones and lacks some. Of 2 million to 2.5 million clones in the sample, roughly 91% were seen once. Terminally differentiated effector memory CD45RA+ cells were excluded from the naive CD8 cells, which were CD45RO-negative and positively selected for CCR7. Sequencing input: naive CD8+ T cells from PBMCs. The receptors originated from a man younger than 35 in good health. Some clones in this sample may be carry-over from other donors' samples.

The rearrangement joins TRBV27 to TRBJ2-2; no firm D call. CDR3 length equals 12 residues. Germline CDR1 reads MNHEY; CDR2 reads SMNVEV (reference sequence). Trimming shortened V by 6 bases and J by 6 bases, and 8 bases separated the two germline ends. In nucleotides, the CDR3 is TGTGCCAGCAGGCTGAATCCCGGGGAGCTGTTTTTT. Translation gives CASRLNPGELFF.

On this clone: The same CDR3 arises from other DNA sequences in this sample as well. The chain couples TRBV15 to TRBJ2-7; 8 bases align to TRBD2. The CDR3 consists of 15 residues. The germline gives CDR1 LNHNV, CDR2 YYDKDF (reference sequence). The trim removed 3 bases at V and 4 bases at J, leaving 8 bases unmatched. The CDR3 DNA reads TGTGCCACCAGCAGGGGGACGGGAGGGCCTTACGAGCAGTACTTC. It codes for CATSRGTGGPYEQYF. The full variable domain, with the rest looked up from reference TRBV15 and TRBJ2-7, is DAMVIQNPRYQVTQFGKPVTLSCSQTLNHNVMYWYQQKSSQAPKLLFHYYDKDFNNEADTPDNFQSRRPNTSFCFLDIRSPGLGDTAMYLCATSRGTGGPYEQYFGPGTRLTVT.

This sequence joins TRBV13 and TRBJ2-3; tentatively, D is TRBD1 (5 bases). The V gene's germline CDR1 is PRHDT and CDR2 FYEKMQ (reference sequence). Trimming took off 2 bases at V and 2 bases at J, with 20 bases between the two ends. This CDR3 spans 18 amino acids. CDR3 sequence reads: CASSLRAEGDQATDTQYF. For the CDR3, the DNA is TGTGCCAGCAGCTTAAGGGCGGAAGGGGATCAGGCCACAGATACGCAGTATTTT.

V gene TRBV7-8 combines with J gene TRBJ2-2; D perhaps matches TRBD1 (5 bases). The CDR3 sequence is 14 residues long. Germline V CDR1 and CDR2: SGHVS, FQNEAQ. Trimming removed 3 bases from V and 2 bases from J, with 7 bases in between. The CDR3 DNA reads TGTGCCAGCAGCTTCAGGGAAAACACCGGGGAGCTGTTTTTT. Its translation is CASSFRENTGELFF. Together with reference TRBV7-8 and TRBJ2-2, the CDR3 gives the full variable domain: GAGVSQSPRYKVAKRGQDVALRCDPISGHVSLFWYQQALGQGPEFLTYFQNEAQLDKSGLPSDRFFAERPEGSVSTLKIQRTQQEDSAVYLCASSFRENTGELFFGEGSRLTVL.